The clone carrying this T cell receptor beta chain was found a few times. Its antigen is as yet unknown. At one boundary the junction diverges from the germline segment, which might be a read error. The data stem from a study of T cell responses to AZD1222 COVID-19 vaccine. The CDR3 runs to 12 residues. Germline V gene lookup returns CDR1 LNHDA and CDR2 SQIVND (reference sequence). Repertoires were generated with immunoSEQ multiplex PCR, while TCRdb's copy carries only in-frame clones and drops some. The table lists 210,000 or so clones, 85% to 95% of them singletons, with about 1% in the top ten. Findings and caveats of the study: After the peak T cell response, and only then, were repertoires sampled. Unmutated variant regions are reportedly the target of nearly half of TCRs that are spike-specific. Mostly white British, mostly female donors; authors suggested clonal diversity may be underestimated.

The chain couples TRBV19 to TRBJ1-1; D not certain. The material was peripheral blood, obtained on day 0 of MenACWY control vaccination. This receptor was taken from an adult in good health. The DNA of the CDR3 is TGTGCCAGTAGTATGGGGAACGCTGAAGCTTTCTTT. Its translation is CASSMGNAEAFF. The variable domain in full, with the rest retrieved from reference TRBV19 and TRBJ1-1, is DGGITQSPKYLFRKEGQNVTLSCEQNLNHDAMYWYRQDPGQGLRLIYYSQIVNDFQKGDIAEGYSVSREKKESFPLTVTSAQKNPTAFYLCASSMGNAEAFFGQGTRLTVV.